These 24 T cell receptor beta chains came from one sample sequenced in a study of identical twins. A single record per CDR3 protein comes from TCRdb applying MiXCR to the 5' RACE reads. Here the sample spans approximately 210,000 distinct CDR3 sequences, around 10% being singletons. Sequenced sample: memory (CD45RO+) T cells sorted from blood. These receptors came from a woman between 18 and 30 years old in good health.

The rearrangement joins TRBV16 to TRBJ2-7, with 9 bases that match TRBD2. The junction had 7 bases not matched to a gene; V was cut back by 1 base and J by 6 bases. The germline gives CDR1 KGHSY, CDR2 FQNENV. The CDR3 consists of 15 residues. CDR3 amino acids: CASSQLTSGYGEQYF. The CDR3 bases are TGTGCCAGCAGCCAATTGACTAGCGGTTATGGCGAGCAGTACTTC. The entire variable domain, with the rest obtained from reference TRBV16 and TRBJ2-7, is as follows: GEEVAQTPKHLVRGEGQKAKLYCAPIKGHSYVFWYQQVLKNEFKFLISFQNENVFDETGMPKERFSAKCLPNSPCSLEIQATKLEDSAVYFCASSQLTSGYGEQYFGPGTRLTVT.

The J gene is TRBJ1-5, the V gene TRBV20-1, with no clear D. The V end lost 0 bases, the J end lost 7 bases, and 13 bases lay between the germline ends. CDR3 length equals 14 residues. Germline values: CDR1 DFQATT, CDR2 SNEGSKA (reference sequence). In nucleotides, the CDR3 is TGCAGTGCTAGAGATTCCACGAGACAACAGCCCCAGCATTTT. Protein sequence: CSARDSTRQQPQHF.

This clonotype was recorded a few times. The chain is built from TRBV4-3 and TRBJ2-7; no clear D. Trimming pared 4 bases from V and 0 bases from J, leaving 16 bases between. Germline CDR1 is LGHNA and CDR2 is YSLEER. The CDR3 spans 16 residues. Here the CDR3 reads CASSRQPGSSSYEQYF. DNA for the CDR3: TGCGCCAGCAGCCGCCAACCCGGGTCGAGCTCCTACGAGCAGTACTTC.

The genes are TRBV18 and TRBJ2-7, with TRBD2 identical over 7 bases. This CDR3 comprises 16 residues. V was pared by 0 bases and J by 2 bases, with 7 bases of the junction left unmatched. Germline assignment: CDR1 KGHSH and CDR2 LQKENI. CDR3 DNA sequence: TGTGCCAGCTCACCACCGACGGCGGGAGACCCCTACGAGCAGTACTTC. This gives the protein CASSPPTAGDPYEQYF.

About this clonotype itself: This may stem from a read error, because a much larger clone lies one nucleotide away. The chain combines TRBV28 with TRBJ2-1, with D maybe TRBD1 (6 bases). CDR1 is MDHEN and CDR2 is SYDVKM in the germline V gene. The CDR3 totals 18 residues. The CDR3 protein is CACSFSRGDSFVGNEQFF. In nucleotides, the CDR3 is TGTGCCTGCAGTTTTTCCAGGGGAGATTCTTTCGTCGGCAATGAGCAGTTCTTC.

This sequence joins TRBV20-1 and TRBJ2-1; TRBD2 matches 9 bases. J gave up 10 bases and V 4 bases, and 14 bases lay outside the gene matches. Germline V gives CDR1 DFQATT, CDR2 SNEGSKA (reference sequence). The CDR3 has 15 amino acids. In nucleotides, the CDR3 is TGCAGTGCTACCTCTCGGCGGGAGGGCTCGGTAGAGCAGTTCTTC. Its translation: CSATSRREGSVEQFF.

This chain joins TRBV20-1 and TRBJ2-3; 7 bases map to TRBD1. This CDR3 spans 15 amino acids. Germline CDR1 DFQATT, CDR2 SNEGSKA (reference sequence). The trim removed 3 bases at V and 1 base at J, leaving 7 bases unmatched. The CDR3 region has the DNA TGCAGTGCTAGCGGGAAGGGGGCCCGCACAGATACGCAGTATTTT. It yields the protein CSASGKGARTDTQYF.

The chain recombines TRBV20-1 with TRBJ2-7, with 8 positions matching TRBD2. Trimming took 7 bases from V and 3 from J; bases not matched to a gene: 14. The CDR3 has 15 amino acids. The germline gives CDR1 DFQATT, CDR2 SNEGSKA (reference sequence). CDR3 coding DNA: TGCAGTGTACAGCCTCCGAGCGGGAGTTTCTACGAGCAGTACTTC. Encoded protein: CSVQPPSGSFYEQYF.

The chain recombines TRBV5-1 with TRBJ2-7; 13 bases line up with TRBD2. There are 15 residues in the CDR3. The germline V gene encodes CDR1 SGHRS and CDR2 YFSETQ. V was pared by 5 bases and J by 7 bases, with 9 bases of the junction left unmatched. The CDR3 loop reads CASRSTSGGAWEQYF. The CDR3 nucleotides read TGCGCCAGCAGATCTACTAGCGGGGGGGCGTGGGAGCAGTACTTC. Variable domain in full (rest from reference TRBV5-1 and TRBJ2-7): KAGVTQTPRYLIKTRGQQVTLSCSPISGHRSVSWYQQTPGQGLQFLFEYFSETQRNKGNFPGRFSGRQFSNSRSEMNVSTLELGDSALYLCASRSTSGGAWEQYFGPGTRLTVT.

The V gene is TRBV5-1, the J gene TRBJ2-1, with D tentatively TRBD2 (5 bases). Looked up from germline, CDR1 is SGHRS and CDR2 is YFSETQ. The CDR3 loop spans 14 amino acids. Trimming stripped 1 base from V and 4 bases from J, with 9 bases between. CDR3 sequence: CASSLQRNYNEQFF. The DNA for the CDR3 is TGCGCCAGCAGCTTGCAGCGGAATTACAATGAGCAGTTCTTC.

The chain links TRBV3-1 to TRBJ2-3, with D unclear. Germline values: CDR1 LGHDT, CDR2 YNNKEL (reference sequence). V lost 2 bases, J lost 3 bases, and 15 bases lay in between. This CDR3 contains 16 residues. The CDR3 sequence: CASSQRTTGVTDTQYF. As DNA, the CDR3 is TGTGCCAGCAGCCAAAGGACCACGGGTGTGACAGATACGCAGTATTTT.

V is TRBV6-2 or TRBV6-3 and J is TRBJ2-1, with 11 positions matching TRBD1. Germline CDR1 is MNHEY and CDR2 is SVGEGT. This CDR3 has 14 residues. J was trimmed by 10 bases and V by 5 bases; bases with no gene match: 7. This chain's CDR3 is CASSRTGGSGEQFF. The CDR3 bases are TGTGCCAGCAGTCGGACAGGGGGCTCAGGGGAGCAGTTCTTC.

There are many counts of this clonotype. The genes are TRBV7-2 and TRBJ2-1; 7 positions match TRBD2. V lost 7 bases and J lost 0; bases outside the gene matches: 6. The length of the CDR3 is 15 residues. CDR1 and CDR2 from the germline V gene are SGHTA and FQGNSA. The CDR3 bases are TGTGCCAGCATGCTAGCGGTTAGCTCCTACAATGAGCAGTTCTTC. Encoded protein: CASMLAVSSYNEQFF. Full variable domain (remainder filled in from reference TRBV7-2 and TRBJ2-1): GAGVSQSPSNKVTEKGKDVELRCDPISGHTALYWYRQSLGQGLEFLIYFQGNSAPDKSGLPSDRFSAERTGGSVSTLTIQRTQQEDSAVYLCASMLAVSSYNEQFFGPGTRLTVL.

The chain uses TRBV27 and TRBJ2-1; 7 bases fit TRBD2. CDR3 length equals 15 residues. Losses at the gene ends were 6 bases for V and 1 base for J; bases not matched to a gene: 6. Germline V gene lookup returns CDR1 MNHEY and CDR2 SMNVEV (reference sequence). The CDR3 coding sequence is TGTGCCAGCAGGGGAGTAGCGGGTTCCTACAATGAGCAGTTCTTC. Amino acids: CASRGVAGSYNEQFF.

The chain couples TRBV27 to TRBJ2-1, with 15 bases fitting TRBD2. V lost 5 bases and J lost 10; bases outside the gene matches: 9. Germline V gene data show CDR1 as MNHEY and CDR2 as SMNVEV (reference sequence). There are 16 residues in the CDR3. The CDR3 sequence is CASSPRTSGGGWEQFF. CDR3 DNA sequence: TGTGCCAGCAGTCCCCGGACTAGCGGGGGGGGCTGGGAGCAGTTCTTC.

This clonotype has just one count. One end of the junction varies from germline; a read error may be responsible. This chain links TRBV4-2 with TRBJ2-3, with D uncertain. CDR3 size: 18 residues. Germline assignment: CDR1 LGHNA and CDR2 YNFKEQ. CDR3 nucleotides: TGTGCCATCAGCCCCGGGCTACTCTGGGGATCCCCCACAGATACGCAGTATTTT. It codes for CAISPGLLWGSPTDTQYF.

This clonotype was counted many times. The chain employs TRBV7-6 and TRBJ2-5; the D is unclear. The CDR3 loop spans 14 amino acids. The germline V gene has CDR1 SGHVS and CDR2 FNYEAQ. Trimming left V 5 bases short and J 1 base short, with 11 bases between. CDR3 residues: CASSRRIIQETQYF. DNA of the CDR3: TGTGCCAGCAGCCGACGGATAATCCAAGAGACCCAGTACTTC. The whole variable domain, filled in from reference TRBV7-6 and TRBJ2-5, reads GAGVSQSPRYKVTKRGQDVALRCDPISGHVSLYWYRQALGQGPEFLTYFNYEAQQDKSGLPNDRFSAERPEGSISTLTIQRTEQRDSAMYRCASSRRIIQETQYFGPGTRLLVL.

This chain connects TRBV20-1 to TRBJ2-1; 12 nucleotides agree with TRBD2. This CDR3 has 13 amino acids. The junction had 1 base not matched to a gene; V was cut back by 5 bases and J by 5 bases. The V gene's germline CDR1 is DFQATT and CDR2 SNEGSKA (reference sequence). The CDR3 spells CSARTSGNNEQFF. The CDR3 DNA follows: TGCAGTGCTCGGACTAGCGGGAACAATGAGCAGTTCTTC.

This clonotype was recorded at least ten times. The genes are TRBV29-1 and TRBJ1-1; D is ambiguous. This CDR3 spans 13 amino acids. Germline V gene sequence: CDR1 SQVTM, CDR2 ANQGSEA. V was cut by 6 bases and J by 5 bases, with 16 bases left in between. This CDR3 reads CSVWAPGGTEAFF. CDR3 in DNA: TGCAGCGTGTGGGCACCGGGAGGGACTGAAGCTTTCTTT.

The chain joins TRBV20-1 to TRBJ2-3; D gene unclear. Germline CDR1 DFQATT, CDR2 SNEGSKA (reference sequence). Between the trimmed V and J ends, which lost 3 bases and 4 bases, there was a span of 14 bases. CDR3 length: 14 amino acids. CDR3 sequence: CSASSTAFADTQYF. CDR3 coding DNA: TGCAGTGCTAGTTCGACCGCGTTCGCAGATACGCAGTATTTT.

This clonotype was found many times. The genes are TRBV20-1 and TRBJ2-3, with D possibly TRBD2 on 7 matching bases. This CDR3 is built from 15 residues. V gave up 6 bases and J gave up 5 bases, with 21 bases separating them. Germline V gives CDR1 DFQATT, CDR2 SNEGSKA (reference sequence). The DNA of the CDR3 is TGCAGTGCCTCTGGCCTCGGGGGGCGCGGAGATACGCAGTATTTT. Amino acid sequence: CSASGLGGRGDTQYF.

This clonotype was observed at least ten times. This chain connects TRBV24-1 to TRBJ2-7, with 13 bases matching TRBD2. The CDR3 contains 17 residues. The V gene's germline CDR1 is KGHDR and CDR2 SFDVKD. V shed 4 bases and J 3 bases; nucleotides not matched to a gene: 8. CDR3 protein: CATSDPGLAGIYYEQYF. The CDR3 DNA reads as TGTGCCACCAGTGACCCGGGACTAGCGGGGATTTACTACGAGCAGTACTTC.

Ten or more counts support this clonotype. V usage is TRBV7-2 and J usage is TRBJ2-3; 9 bases are a match to TRBD2. Germline assignment: CDR1 SGHTA and CDR2 FQGNSA. The CDR3 length is 18 residues. Trimming removed 0 bases from V and 5 bases from J; junction bases left unmatched: 12. CDR3 loop: CASSLASGGGRAGDTQYF. The CDR3 nucleotides read TGTGCCAGCAGCTTAGCGTCTGGTGGCGGGAGGGCCGGAGATACGCAGTATTTT.

This clonotype was counted between two and nine times. The V and J genes are TRBV18 and TRBJ1-6; D is unresolved. Trimming removed 5 bases from V and 14 bases from J, with 16 bases in between. This CDR3 has 13 residues. The germline V gene has CDR1 KGHSH and CDR2 LQKENI. The CDR3 sequence: CASSSDPKGTLHF. CDR3 nucleotides: TGTGCCAGCTCATCCGACCCTAAAGGGACCCTCCACTTT.